This passage covers 3 T cell receptor beta chains from one sample sequenced in a study of cytomegalovirus exposure and HLA in healthy donors. In the PCR, 60 Vbeta and 13 Jbeta primers were used. Libraries were prepared by immunoSEQ multiplex PCR; TCRdb keeps only in-frame clonotypes and omits some of them. The sample includes more than 100,000 clones. The sample comprised PBMCs. The receptors were sampled from a woman aged 40 to 50 in good health and CMV-seronegative.

The rearrangement uses TRBV7-9 and TRBJ2-6, with a tentative D call TRBD1 (6 bases). Germline CDR1 and CDR2: SEHNR and FQNEAQ (reference sequence). Trimming pared 0 bases from V and 2 bases from J, leaving 8 bases between. The CDR3 loop spans 16 amino acids. This chain's CDR3 is CASSLAGAAGANVLTF. In DNA, the CDR3 is TGTGCCAGCAGCTTAGCGGGGGCGGCTGGGGCCAACGTCCTGACTTTC.

This chain connects TRBV6-5 to TRBJ2-5; D is unclear. The closer fit of TRBJ2-7 to the DNA end suggests the J call may be wrong. Germline V lookup: CDR1 MNHEY, CDR2 SVGAGI. This CDR3 has 15 residues. As DNA, the CDR3 is TGTGCCAGCAGTTACGGAAAATCCCGTAACTACGAGCAGTACTTC. Encoded protein: CASSYGKSRNYEQYF.

According to its frequency, this clone is medium-sized. The CDR3 here is CASSAGDTGELFF. CDR3 DNA sequence: TGTGCCAGCAGTGCAGGGGACACCGGGGAGCTGTTTTTT. The chain links TRBV6-4 to TRBJ2-2; D is perhaps TRBD1 (6 bases). The ends were cut back, 4 bases at V and 3 bases at J, with 6 bases in the middle. The CDR3 is made up of 13 amino acids. Germline V lookup: CDR1 MRHNA, CDR2 SNTAGT.